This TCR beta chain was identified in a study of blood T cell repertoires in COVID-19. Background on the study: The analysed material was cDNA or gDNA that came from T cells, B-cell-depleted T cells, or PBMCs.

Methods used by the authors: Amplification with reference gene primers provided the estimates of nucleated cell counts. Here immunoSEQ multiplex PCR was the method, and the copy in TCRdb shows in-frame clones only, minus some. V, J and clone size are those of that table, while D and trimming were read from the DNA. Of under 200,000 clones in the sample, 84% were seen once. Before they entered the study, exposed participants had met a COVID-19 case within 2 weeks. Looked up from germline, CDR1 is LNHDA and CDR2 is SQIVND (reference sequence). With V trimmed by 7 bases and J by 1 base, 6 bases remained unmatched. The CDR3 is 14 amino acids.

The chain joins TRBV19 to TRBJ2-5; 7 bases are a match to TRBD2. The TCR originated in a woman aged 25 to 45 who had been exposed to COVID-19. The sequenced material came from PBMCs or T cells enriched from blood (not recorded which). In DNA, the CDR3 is TGTGCCAGTACCAAGCGGGGCCTCCAAGAGACCCAGTACTTC. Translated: CASTKRGLQETQYF.